Listed below are T cell receptor beta chains from one sample, sequenced in a study of cytomegalovirus exposure and HLA in healthy donors. Produced via immunoSEQ multiplex PCR; TCRdb's table is partial and in-frame only. The sample shows 110,000 to 150,000 clones, 60% to 75% of them seen only once. The sample was PBMCs. These receptors were obtained from a man younger than 40 in good health and CMV-seronegative. Each CDR3 is given with its conserved first and last residue. The order of the fields is D gene, J gene, clone size, V gene, CDR3 protein, CDR3 DNA. The D gene is left open where the match is weak. A clone size is listed for some rows: how often the clone was seen (once, few, many), or a class if it is expanded.

d_gene: NA
j_gene: TRBJ1-3
abundance: NA
v_gene: TRBV10-2
CDR3aa: CASKPTSSGNTIYF
CDR3nt: TGCGCCAGCAAACCGACAAGCTCTGGAAACACCATATATTTT

d_gene: TRBD1
j_gene: TRBJ1-3
abundance: few
v_gene: TRBV5-6
CDR3aa: CASSPGQGTVSGNTIYF
CDR3nt: TGTGCCAGCAGCCCGGGACAGGGGACAGTCTCTGGAAACACCATATATTTT

d_gene: NA
j_gene: TRBJ1-2
abundance: NA
v_gene: TRBV7-3
CDR3aa: CASSLPGLEGYTF
CDR3nt: TGTGCCAGCAGCCTTCCGGGACTGGAGGGCTACACCTTC

d_gene: NA
j_gene: TRBJ1-5
abundance: NA
v_gene: TRBV4-1
CDR3aa: CASSGRGNQPQHF
CDR3nt: TGCGCCAGCAGCGGCAGGGGAAATCAGCCCCAGCATTTT

d_gene: NA
j_gene: TRBJ2-4
abundance: NA
v_gene: TRBV2
CDR3aa: CASSEQQVYPRNIQYF
CDR3nt: TGTGCCAGCAGTGAACAGCAGGTATACCCACGGAACATTCAGTACTTC

d_gene: TRBD1
j_gene: TRBJ2-5
abundance: NA
v_gene: TRBV7-6
CDR3aa: CASSLVPPGGAGTQYF
CDR3nt: TGTGCCAGCAGCTTAGTTCCTCCAGGGGGCGCGGGGACCCAGTACTTC

d_gene: TRBD1
j_gene: TRBJ2-2
abundance: NA
v_gene: TRBV10-1
CDR3aa: CASQKQGAIGELFF
CDR3nt: TGCGCCAGCCAGAAACAGGGGGCCATCGGGGAGCTGTTTTTT

d_gene: NA
j_gene: TRBJ1-1
abundance: NA
v_gene: TRBV28
CDR3aa: CASREVARDTEAFF
CDR3nt: TGTGCCAGCAGGGAAGTGGCGCGGGACACTGAAGCTTTCTTT

d_gene: TRBD1
j_gene: TRBJ1-4
abundance: NA
v_gene: TRBV6-5
CDR3aa: CASSFYGTGEKLFF
CDR3nt: TGTGCCAGCAGTTTTTACGGGACAGGGGAAAAACTGTTTTTT

d_gene: TRBD2
j_gene: TRBJ2-3
abundance: NA
v_gene: TRBV11-3
CDR3aa: CASSPRGYSSGRTDTQYF
CDR3nt: TGTGCCAGCAGCCCTAGGGGTTACTCTAGCGGGAGGACAGATACGCAGTATTTT

d_gene: NA
j_gene: TRBJ2-7
abundance: NA
v_gene: TRBV6-1
CDR3aa: CASNFRDRFHEQYF
CDR3nt: TGTGCCAGCAACTTTAGAGACAGGTTCCACGAGCAGTACTTC

d_gene: TRBD1
j_gene: TRBJ1-4
abundance: NA
v_gene: TRBV6-6
CDR3aa: CASSYMDRREKLFF
CDR3nt: TGTGCCAGCAGTTACATGGACAGGAGGGAAAAACTGTTTTTT

d_gene: TRBD1
j_gene: TRBJ1-6
abundance: once
v_gene: TRBV15
CDR3aa: CATSMALGQGSYNSPLHF
CDR3nt: TGTGCCACCAGCATGGCCCTTGGACAGGGGTCCTATAATTCACCCCTCCACTTT

d_gene: TRBD2
j_gene: TRBJ2-3
abundance: NA
v_gene: TRBV5-1
CDR3aa: CASSFLAVLADTQYF
CDR3nt: TGCGCCAGCAGTTTTCTAGCGGTACTCGCAGATACGCAGTATTTT

d_gene: NA
j_gene: TRBJ1-1
abundance: NA
v_gene: TRBV28
CDR3aa: CASSRPGGEAFF
CDR3nt: TGTGCCAGCAGTAGACCGGGGGGTGAAGCTTTCTTT

d_gene: NA
j_gene: TRBJ2-3
abundance: few
v_gene: TRBV29-1
CDR3aa: CSVQPSPDTQYF
CDR3nt: TGCAGCGTTCAACCTAGCCCAGATACGCAGTATTTT

d_gene: NA
j_gene: TRBJ2-7
abundance: NA
v_gene: TRBV7-2
CDR3aa: CASSLDTGGDKQYF
CDR3nt: TGTGCCAGCAGCTTAGATACGGGGGGCGATAAACAGTACTTC

d_gene: TRBD1
j_gene: TRBJ2-2
abundance: NA
v_gene: TRBV6-5
CDR3aa: CASSKRTGGTGELFF
CDR3nt: TGTGCCAGCAGCAAGCGGACAGGGGGCACCGGGGAGCTGTTTTTT

d_gene: TRBD1
j_gene: TRBJ1-6
abundance: NA
v_gene: TRBV6-1
CDR3aa: CASSPDRANSPLHF
CDR3nt: TGTGCCAGCAGCCCCGACAGGGCCAATTCACCCCTCCACTTT

d_gene: TRBD2
j_gene: TRBJ2-7
abundance: NA
v_gene: TRBV2
CDR3aa: CASSEPSGRGQQYF
CDR3nt: TGTGCCAGCAGTGAACCTAGCGGGAGGGGACAGCAGTACTTC

d_gene: NA
j_gene: TRBJ2-7
abundance: once
v_gene: TRBV6-5
CDR3aa: CASSPRTFSYEQYF
CDR3nt: TGTGCCAGCAGTCCTCGGACTTTCTCCTACGAGCAGTACTTC

d_gene: TRBD1
j_gene: TRBJ2-7
abundance: NA
v_gene: TRBV2
CDR3aa: CASSGQGPYEQYF
CDR3nt: TGTGCCAGCAGCGGACAGGGCCCTTACGAGCAGTACTTC

d_gene: NA
j_gene: TRBJ2-5
abundance: NA
v_gene: TRBV5-1
CDR3aa: CASSAQGSETQYF
CDR3nt: TGCGCCAGCAGCGCTCAGGGGTCAGAGACCCAGTACTTC

d_gene: TRBD1
j_gene: TRBJ2-6
abundance: NA
v_gene: TRBV11-2
CDR3aa: CASRRVPGTGHSGANVLTF
CDR3nt: TGTGCCAGCAGGCGGGTGCCCGGGACAGGGCACTCTGGGGCCAACGTCCTGACTTTC

d_gene: TRBD2
j_gene: TRBJ2-1
abundance: few
v_gene: TRBV6-5
CDR3aa: CASRSLAGGPNEQFF
CDR3nt: TGTGCCAGCAGGTCCCTAGCGGGGGGTCCCAATGAGCAGTTCTTC

d_gene: TRBD2
j_gene: TRBJ2-3
abundance: NA
v_gene: TRBV5-1
CDR3aa: CASSLGTSGTTSTDTQYF
CDR3nt: TGCGCCAGCAGCTTGGGGACTAGCGGGACTACTAGCACAGATACGCAGTATTTT

d_gene: NA
j_gene: TRBJ1-5
abundance: NA
v_gene: TRBV6-5
CDR3aa: CASSYSEGNQPQHF
CDR3nt: TGTGCCAGCAGTTACTCGGAGGGCAATCAGCCCCAGCATTTT

d_gene: NA
j_gene: TRBJ1-6
abundance: NA
v_gene: TRBV7-2
CDR3aa: CASSGGGSPLHF
CDR3nt: TGTGCCAGCAGCGGCGGGGGCTCACCCCTCCACTTT

d_gene: NA
j_gene: TRBJ1-2
abundance: NA
v_gene: TRBV28
CDR3aa: CASRSTGPTNYGYTF
CDR3nt: TGTGCCAGCAGATCCACAGGGCCTACTAACTATGGCTACACCTTC

d_gene: TRBD2
j_gene: TRBJ2-3
abundance: NA
v_gene: TRBV12-5
CDR3aa: CASGLAAGGLGADTQYF
CDR3nt: TGTGCTAGTGGTTTGGCCGCGGGGGGGCTGGGGGCAGATACGCAGTATTTT

d_gene: TRBD1
j_gene: TRBJ2-6
abundance: NA
v_gene: TRBV5-1
CDR3aa: CASLPGGTGTSGANGLTF
CDR3nt: TGCGCCAGCCTCCCTGGGGGGACAGGGACCTCTGGGGCCAACGGCCTGACTTTC